This TCR beta chain was documented in a study of beta chain features in type 1 diabetes. Study findings and constraints: Among patients with Type 1 diabetes, TCRB CDR3s were moderately but significantly shorter in every one of the four CD4+ subsets.

A word on this clone: Its antigen remains unidentified.

The sequenced template was cDNA made from the entire isolated RNA. Using immunoSEQ multiplex PCR, the repertoire was profiled, and TCRdb retains in-frame clones only, with some absent. The sample contains around 70,000 clones, about 48% of which appear only once. The TCR was taken from a man aged 25 to 40 with type 1 diabetes. The sample was central memory CD4+ T cells from blood.

CDR3 loop: CASSESYGYTF. The CDR3 DNA is TGTGCCAGCAGTGAGAGCTATGGCTACACCTTC. The chain combines TRBV2 with TRBJ1-2; D gene uncertain. Germline CDR1 is SNHLY and CDR2 is FYNNEI. This CDR3 has 11 residues. Trimming took 3 bases from V and 4 from J, leaving 3 bases between them.